The present T cell receptor (beta chain) was sequenced within a study of cytomegalovirus exposure and HLA in healthy donors. In regard to this clone: Its antigen is not known.

Healthy donors of bone marrow made up the group. General study points: TCR beta sequences reportedly predicted most subjects' HLA-A and HLA-B alleles accurately. Sequencing likely caused a cluster of highly shared sequence variants. Overall, under 200 TCR beta chains were annotated as cytomegalovirus-associated.

There are 16 residues in the CDR3. V was shortened by 5 bases and J by 0 bases, with 11 bases between the two germline ends. CDR1 is SNHLY and CDR2 is FYNNEI in the germline V gene. Researchers ran the PCR with 60 Vbeta and 13 Jbeta primers. Produced via immunoSEQ multiplex PCR; TCRdb's table is partial and in-frame only. The table includes around 190,000 clones, 80% to 90% detected once. The chain employs TRBV2 and TRBJ1-6; D gene unclear. Sequencing was carried out using PBMCs. This sequence was found in a woman aged 30 to 39 in good health and CMV-seronegative. CDR3 in amino acids: CASSLRSGSYNSPLHF. For the CDR3, the DNA is TGTGCCAGCAGTCTGCGATCGGGCTCCTATAATTCACCCCTCCACTTT.